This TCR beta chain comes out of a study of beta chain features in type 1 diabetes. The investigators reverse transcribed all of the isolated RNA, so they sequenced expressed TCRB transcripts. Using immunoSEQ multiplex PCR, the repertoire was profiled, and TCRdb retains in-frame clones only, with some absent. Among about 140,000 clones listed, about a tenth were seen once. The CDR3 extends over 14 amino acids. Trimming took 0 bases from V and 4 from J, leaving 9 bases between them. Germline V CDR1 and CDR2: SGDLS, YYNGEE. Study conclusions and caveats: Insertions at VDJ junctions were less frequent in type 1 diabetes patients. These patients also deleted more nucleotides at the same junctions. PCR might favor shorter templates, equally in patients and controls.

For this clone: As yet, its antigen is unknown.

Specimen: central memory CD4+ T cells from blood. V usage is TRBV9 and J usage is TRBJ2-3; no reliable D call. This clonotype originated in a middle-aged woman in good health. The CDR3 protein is CASSVGRGPDTQYF. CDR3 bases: TGTGCCAGCAGCGTAGGGAGAGGCCCAGATACGCAGTATTTT.